Given below is one T cell receptor (beta chain) in context. Each CDR3 protein is one row after TCRdb ran MiXCR on the 5' RACE reads. The table includes approximately 480,000 distinct CDR3 sequences, about 20% detected once. The data originate from a study of T-cell memory formation after mild COVID-19. Germline V gene data show CDR1 as SGHDT and CDR2 as YYEEEE. The CDR3 totals 12 residues. Between the trimmed V and J ends, which lost 2 bases and 6 bases, there was a span of 7 bases. V usage is TRBV5-6 and J usage is TRBJ2-3, with D hard to call. Source material: PBMCs or a T cell subset sorted from them (not recorded which). The receptor was isolated from an adult woman who had mild COVID-19 (a few samples of this study predate the infection). Cell type and time point are not known. The CDR3 here is CASSFLMDTQYF. In DNA form, the CDR3 reads TGTGCCAGCAGCTTCCTTATGGATACGCAGTATTTT.